These 20 T cell receptor beta chains share one sample of origin, sequenced in a study of technical replicates of blood from a few donors. Sequencing used immunoSEQ multiplex PCR; TCRdb keeps in-frame clones, though not all of them. Of approximately 70,000 clones listed, nearly 97% are singletons. The material sequenced was T cells isolated from PBMCs. The receptor set was obtained from a human donor in good health.

This chain uses TRBV9 with TRBJ2-3; D is ambiguous. Trimming removed 3 bases from V and 7 bases from J, with 12 bases in between. This CDR3 is 13 amino acids long. Germline values: CDR1 SGDLS, CDR2 YYNGEE. The CDR3 DNA reads as TGTGCCAGCAGCGCCCCATCCGAGAATACGCAGTATTTT. Translating it yields CASSAPSENTQYF.

V and J are TRBV6-1 and TRBJ2-7; no firm D call. This CDR3 region has 14 residues. Germline CDR1 and CDR2: MNHNS and SASEGT. Trimming took off 4 bases at V and 4 bases at J, with 14 bases between the two ends. The CDR3 region has the DNA TGTGCCAGCAGTGCCCCGGCGAACGGGTACGAGCAGTACTTC. Encoded protein: CASSAPANGYEQYF.

Written as DNA, the CDR3 is TGCGCCAGCAGCTTTAGCGGGACAGGGGGTGGCAATGAGCAGTTCTTC. This gives the protein CASSFSGTGGGNEQFF. The chain links TRBV5-1 to TRBJ2-1, with 11 bases identical to TRBD1. The CDR3 covers 16 residues. The V gene's germline CDR1 is SGHRS and CDR2 YFSETQ. J lost 6 bases, V lost 2 bases, and 7 bases had no gene match.

CDR3 sequence reads: CASSLVADNEQFF. The CDR3 nucleotides are TGTGCCAGCAGCTTGGTAGCGGACAATGAGCAGTTCTTC. The chain couples TRBV9 to TRBJ2-1, with D perhaps matching TRBD2 (6 bases). The CDR3 covers 13 residues. V was trimmed by 4 bases and J by 5 bases, leaving 10 bases between them. The V gene's germline CDR1 is SGDLS and CDR2 YYNGEE. The entire variable domain, with the rest obtained from reference TRBV9 and TRBJ2-1, is as follows: DSGVTQTPKHLITATGQRVTLRCSPRSGDLSVYWYQQSLDQGLQFLIQYYNGEERAKGNILERFSAQQFPDLHSELNLSSLELGDSALYFCASSLVADNEQFFGPGTRLTVL.

The V call is TRBV19, the J call TRBJ2-1; D perhaps matches TRBD1 (6 bases). The CDR3 sequence is 11 residues long. Germline CDR1 and CDR2: LNHDA and SQIVND (reference sequence). Trimming shortened V by 6 bases and J by 7 bases, and 7 bases separated the two germline ends. CDR3 loop: CASRQGNEQFF. The CDR3 region has the DNA TGTGCCAGTAGGCAGGGGAATGAGCAGTTCTTC.

The rearrangement links TRBV15 to TRBJ2-5; 7 bases line up with TRBD1. The CDR3 has 15 amino acids. With V trimmed by 2 bases and J by 3 bases, 6 bases remained unmatched. The germline V gene has CDR1 LNHNV and CDR2 YYDKDF (reference sequence). CDR3 region: CATSRIPTGEETQYF. CDR3 in DNA: TGTGCCACCAGCAGAATACCTACAGGGGAAGAGACCCAGTACTTC. The full variable domain, its missing parts supplied by reference TRBV15 and TRBJ2-5, is DAMVIQNPRYQVTQFGKPVTLSCSQTLNHNVMYWYQQKSSQAPKLLFHYYDKDFNNEADTPDNFQSRRPNTSFCFLDIRSPGLGDTAMYLCATSRIPTGEETQYFGPGTRLLVL.

The chain couples TRBV10-3 to TRBJ2-7; D perhaps matches TRBD2 (6 bases). V dropped 3 bases and J dropped 3 bases, with 12 bases sitting between them. The CDR3 runs to 14 residues. Looked up from germline, CDR1 is ENHRY and CDR2 is SYGVKD. CDR3 amino acids: CAISDPGLSYEQYF. DNA for the CDR3: TGTGCCATCAGTGATCCAGGACTAAGCTACGAGCAGTACTTC.

The chain links TRBV6-1 to TRBJ1-1, with D maybe TRBD1 (5 bases). Germline CDR1 and CDR2: MNHNS and SASEGT. The V end was cut by 8 bases, the J end by 2 bases, with 18 bases between. The CDR3 contains 15 residues. As DNA, the CDR3 is TGTGCCAGCGGGGGACTTTCGACCCTTAACACTGAAGCTTTCTTT. Translated, it gives CASGGLSTLNTEAFF.

The genes are TRBV19 and TRBJ1-5; no clear D. Germline CDR1 is LNHDA and CDR2 is SQIVND (reference sequence). V lost 4 bases and J 6 bases, leaving 7 bases between the germline ends. CDR3 length: 12 residues. The CDR3 protein is CASSTEGQPQHF. The DNA for the CDR3 is TGTGCCAGTAGTACTGAGGGTCAGCCCCAGCATTTT.

The rearrangement links TRBV2 to TRBJ1-1; no clear D gene. The CDR3 covers 19 residues. The germline CDR1 and CDR2 sequences are SNHLY and FYNNEI. V lost 3 bases and J 3 bases, leaving 26 bases between the germline ends. CDR3: CASSDVGLGKPNGDTEAFF. In DNA, the CDR3 is TGTGCCAGCAGTGACGTTGGGCTAGGTAAACCTAACGGGGACACTGAAGCTTTCTTT.

The rearrangement links TRBV27 to TRBJ1-1; D gene uncertain. The CDR3 is 13 amino acids. The germline gives CDR1 MNHEY, CDR2 SMNVEV (reference sequence). V was pared by 5 bases and J by 0 bases, with 7 bases between. The chain's CDR3 is CASSVTLNTEAFF. Here the CDR3 DNA reads TGTGCCAGCAGTGTAACACTGAACACTGAAGCTTTCTTT.

This clone has only one observation. The genes are TRBV27 and TRBJ2-7; 7 nucleotides match TRBD2. This CDR3 is built from 16 residues. Germline-derived CDR1 and CDR2 are MNHEY and SMNVEV (reference sequence). J lost 6 bases, V lost 1 base, and 12 bases had no gene match. The CDR3 loop reads CASSLLYGRPPTEQYF. The CDR3 region has the DNA TGTGCCAGCAGTTTATTGTACGGGAGGCCCCCGACCGAGCAGTACTTC.

The chain carries TRBV6-6 and TRBJ2-3; 7 positions match TRBD1. The ends lost 5 bases at V and 0 bases at J; junction bases unmatched: 5. The CDR3 is 15 amino acids. The germline V gene encodes CDR1 MNHNY and CDR2 SVGAGI (reference sequence). The CDR3 nucleotides are TGTGCCAGCAGTAACAGGGGTACTAGCACAGATACGCAGTATTTT. Translating it yields CASSNRGTSTDTQYF.

The CDR3 DNA sequence: TGTGCCAGCCTCTTCACAGATACGCAGTATTTT. It translates to CASLFTDTQYF. The rearrangement joins TRBV2 to TRBJ2-3; D is uncertain. Trimming removed 8 bases at V and 2 bases at J, with 5 bases between. The CDR3 contains 11 residues. The germline V gene has CDR1 SNHLY and CDR2 FYNNEI.

The chain carries TRBV7-9 and TRBJ1-2; D is undetermined. Germline assignment: CDR1 SEHNR and CDR2 FQNEAQ (reference sequence). V gave up 10 bases and J gave up 5 bases, with 8 bases separating them. The CDR3 runs to 10 residues. The CDR3 loop is CAILQYGYTF. CDR3 nucleotide sequence: TGTGCCATCCTCCAGTATGGCTACACCTTC.

The rearrangement uses TRBV28 and TRBJ2-7; no clear D gene. Trimming pared 6 bases from V and 0 bases from J, leaving 12 bases between. This CDR3 comprises 14 residues. The germline V gene has CDR1 MDHEN and CDR2 SYDVKM. This CDR3 is CASSTFPGSYEQYF. The CDR3 region has the DNA TGTGCCAGCAGCACCTTTCCGGGCTCCTACGAGCAGTACTTC.

DNA of the CDR3: TGTGCCAGCAGTGAATCAAGGGACAGGGTAGGGGCCAACGTCCTGACTTTC. Translation gives CASSESRDRVGANVLTF. The V call is TRBV2, the J call TRBJ2-6; 9 bases map to TRBD1. Germline V gives CDR1 SNHLY, CDR2 FYNNEI. J gave up 4 bases and V 2 bases, and 6 bases lay outside the gene matches. CDR3 length: 17 residues.

The gene calls are TRBV10-3 and TRBJ2-5, with TRBD2 matching over 11 bases. Germline V gives CDR1 ENHRY, CDR2 SYGVKD. CDR3 length: 16 amino acids. V gave up 4 bases and J gave up 2 bases; unmatched junction bases: 6. CDR3 loop: CAISARSGGAQETQYF. The CDR3 bases are TGTGCCATCAGTGCCCGTAGCGGGGGGGCTCAAGAGACCCAGTACTTC.

This chain uses TRBV7-6 with TRBJ2-5; 8 nucleotides line up with TRBD1. The V gene end was trimmed by 4 bases and the J gene end by 5 bases; junction bases not matched to a gene: 6. The V gene's germline CDR1 is SGHVS and CDR2 FNYEAQ. This CDR3 contains 14 residues. The CDR3 sequence is CASSYGQGSETQYF. CDR3 DNA sequence: TGTGCCAGCAGCTATGGACAGGGTTCGGAGACCCAGTACTTC.

The V call is TRBV15, the J call TRBJ1-1; the D is unclear. Germline V gives CDR1 LNHNV, CDR2 YYDKDF (reference sequence). Trimming removed 9 bases at V and 1 base at J, with 12 bases between. This CDR3 region has 13 residues. CDR3 sequence reads: CATGRLRNTEAFF. CDR3 nucleotides: TGTGCCACGGGCAGACTACGGAACACTGAAGCTTTCTTT. Variable domain in full (rest from reference TRBV15 and TRBJ1-1): DAMVIQNPRYQVTQFGKPVTLSCSQTLNHNVMYWYQQKSSQAPKLLFHYYDKDFNNEADTPDNFQSRRPNTSFCFLDIRSPGLGDTAMYLCATGRLRNTEAFFGQGTRLTVV.